The TCR beta chain under discussion was sequenced for a study of CD8+ T cells in alopecia areata. Across the study: Grafted skin came from C3H/HeJ donors with spontaneous alopecia (roughly 6-12 months old) and was placed on approximately 7-10-week-old female C3H/HeJ mice. Notes on the study in general: Higher clonality than in normal scalp was seen in lesional scalp, especially alopecia totalis/universalis.

Time point specified: mouse skin at time of skin grafting. Biopsies of recipient mouse skin were taken at grafting and 3 and 6 weeks later. Judged by abundance, this clone is medium-sized. Its target is unknown. Here the gene names and germline are mouse. The CDR3 end lies 4 residues beyond the end of the read and is filled in from the germline J gene. Reverse transcribed after extraction, RNA yielded cDNA as the sequencing template. Generated by immunoSEQ multiplex PCR, the TCRdb table keeps only in-frame clones and is missing some. Listed for the sample are over a thousand clones, none seen a single time. After removal of 0 bases from V and 3 bases from J, the junction contained 4 bases not matched to a gene. CDR1 and CDR2 from the germline V gene are NNHNN and SYGAGS (reference sequence). The CDR3 loop spans 15 amino acids.

Sample: skin, taken at week 0. V usage is TRBV13-2 and J usage is TRBJ2-7; 9 bases agree with TRBD2. The clonotype comes from a C3H/HeJ mouse with alopecia areata. For this mouse line, the MHC haplotype is H2-k. The CDR3 sequence is CASGDEGTGIYEQYF. CDR3 DNA, as far as it was read: TGTGCCAGCGGTGATGAAGGGACTGGGATCTAT.